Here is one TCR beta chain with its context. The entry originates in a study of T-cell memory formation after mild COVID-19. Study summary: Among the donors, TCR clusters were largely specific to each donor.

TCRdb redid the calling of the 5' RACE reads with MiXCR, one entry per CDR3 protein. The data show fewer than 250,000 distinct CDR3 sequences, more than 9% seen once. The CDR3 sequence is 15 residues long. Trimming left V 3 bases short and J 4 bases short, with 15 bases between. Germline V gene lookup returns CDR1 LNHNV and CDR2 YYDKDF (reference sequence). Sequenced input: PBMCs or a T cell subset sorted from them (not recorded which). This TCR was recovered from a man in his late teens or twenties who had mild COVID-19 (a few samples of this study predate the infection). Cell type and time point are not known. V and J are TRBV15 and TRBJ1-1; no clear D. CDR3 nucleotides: TGTGCCACCAGCAGGACAATGTTTTGGCCCACTGAAGCTTTCTTT. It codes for CATSRTMFWPTEAFF.